This T cell receptor beta chain was identified in a study of cytomegalovirus exposure and HLA in healthy donors. On the study more broadly: The same platform as the approximately 700 first-cohort repertoires was used for the 100 to 150 validation repertoires, a later analysis reported. Broader study findings: According to a subsequent analysis, TCR clusters identified in the first cohort showed a tendency to co-occur across the 120 or so validation repertoires.

CDR3 length equals 14 residues. Trimming took off 6 bases at V and 4 bases at J, with 13 bases between the two ends. Looked up from germline, CDR1 is SNHLY and CDR2 is FYNNEI. A remark on this clone: As yet, its antigen is unknown.

Measured with immunoSEQ multiplex PCR; TCRdb has only the in-frame clones, and not every one. The table has over 35,000 clones, 85% to 95% seen once; the top ten hold about 3%. The sequenced sample was PBMCs. The chain recombines TRBV2 with TRBJ2-1; maybe TRBD2 (6 bases). This clonotype originated in a man aged 18-30 years in good health and CMV-seronegative. CDR3 residues: CASRGGSGYNEQFF. The CDR3 nucleotides read TGTGCCAGCAGGGGGGGTAGCGGTTACAATGAGCAGTTCTTC.